This T cell receptor (beta chain) was sequenced in a study of T cell responses to AZD1222 COVID-19 vaccine. In regard to this clone: Its specificity is not known.

Germline V gene lookup returns CDR1 ENHRY and CDR2 SYGVKD. V lost 7 bases to trimming and J lost 4 bases; unmatched junction nucleotides: 6. The CDR3 has 14 amino acids. Profiling relied on immunoSEQ multiplex PCR, and the TCRdb table lists in-frame clones only, not all of them. This sample yields 150,000 to 250,000 clones, of which approximately 93% are seen a single time; around 3.6% belongs to the top ten. General study results and limits: Donors in the cohort were predominantly white British and more often female, and clonal diversity was possibly underestimated. Baseline seropositivity occurred in only a handful of AZD1222 recipients.

The source material was peripheral blood, sampled 28 days after the second AZD1222 dose. This clonotype was sampled from an adult who received the AZD1222 COVID-19 vaccine. The chain joins TRBV10-3 to TRBJ2-3; the match to TRBD2 covers 9 bases. The CDR3: CAIMISGSSDTQYF. The CDR3 DNA reads TGTGCCATCATGATTAGCGGGAGCTCAGATACGCAGTATTTT.